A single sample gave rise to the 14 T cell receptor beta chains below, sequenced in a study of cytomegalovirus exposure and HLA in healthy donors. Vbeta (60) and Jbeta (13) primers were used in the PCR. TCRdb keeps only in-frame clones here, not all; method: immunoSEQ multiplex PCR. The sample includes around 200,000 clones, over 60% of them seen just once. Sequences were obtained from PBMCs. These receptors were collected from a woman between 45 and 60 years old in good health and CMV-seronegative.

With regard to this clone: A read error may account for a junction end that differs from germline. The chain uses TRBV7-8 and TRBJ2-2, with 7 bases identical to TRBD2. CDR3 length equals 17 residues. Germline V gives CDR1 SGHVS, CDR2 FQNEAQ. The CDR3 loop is CASSLAGGRANAGELFF. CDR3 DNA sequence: TGTGCCAGCAGCTTAGCCGGGGGGAGGGCGAACGCCGGGGAGCTGTTTTTT. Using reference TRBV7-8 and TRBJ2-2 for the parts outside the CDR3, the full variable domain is GAGVSQSPRYKVAKRGQDVALRCDPISGHVSLFWYQQALGQGPEFLTYFQNEAQLDKSGLPSDRFFAERPEGSVSTLKIQRTQQEDSAVYLCASSLAGGRANAGELFFGEGSRLTVL.

DNA of the CDR3: TGTGCCAGCAGCTCGACAGGGGGCGGGCAGCCCCAGCATTTT. It specifies CASSSTGGGQPQHF. This chain uses TRBV7-8 with TRBJ1-5; 10 bases line up with TRBD1. The CDR3 runs to 14 residues. Germline CDR1 and CDR2: SGHVS and FQNEAQ. The J segment lost 7 bases and the V segment lost 4 bases, leaving 4 bases of the junction unmatched.

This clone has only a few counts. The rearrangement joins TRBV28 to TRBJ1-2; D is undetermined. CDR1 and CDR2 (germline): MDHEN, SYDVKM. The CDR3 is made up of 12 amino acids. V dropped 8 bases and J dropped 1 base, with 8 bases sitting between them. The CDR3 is CASRVLNYGYTF. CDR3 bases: TGTGCCAGCCGGGTCCTTAACTATGGCTACACCTTC.

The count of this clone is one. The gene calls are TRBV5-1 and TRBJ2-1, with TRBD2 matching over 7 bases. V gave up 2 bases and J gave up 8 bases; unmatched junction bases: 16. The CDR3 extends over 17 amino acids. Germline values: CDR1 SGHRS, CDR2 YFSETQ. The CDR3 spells CASSLRREGPRGDEQFF. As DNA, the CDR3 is TGCGCCAGCAGCTTAAGGCGTGAAGGTCCCCGGGGGGATGAGCAGTTCTTC.

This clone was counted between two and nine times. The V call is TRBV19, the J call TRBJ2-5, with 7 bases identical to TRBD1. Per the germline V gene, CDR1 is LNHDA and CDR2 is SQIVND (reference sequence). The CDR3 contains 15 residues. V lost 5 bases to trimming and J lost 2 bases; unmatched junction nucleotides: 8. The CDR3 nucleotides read TGTGCCAGTAGTCACTGGGACAGAGGTCAAGAGACCCAGTACTTC. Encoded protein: CASSHWDRGQETQYF.

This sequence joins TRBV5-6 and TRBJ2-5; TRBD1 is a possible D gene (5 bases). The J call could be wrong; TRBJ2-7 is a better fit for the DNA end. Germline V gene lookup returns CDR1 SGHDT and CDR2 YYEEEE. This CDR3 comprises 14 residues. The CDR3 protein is CASSLRGGRDEQYF. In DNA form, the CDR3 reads TGTGCCAGCAGCTTGAGGGGCGGTCGTGACGAGCAGTACTTC.

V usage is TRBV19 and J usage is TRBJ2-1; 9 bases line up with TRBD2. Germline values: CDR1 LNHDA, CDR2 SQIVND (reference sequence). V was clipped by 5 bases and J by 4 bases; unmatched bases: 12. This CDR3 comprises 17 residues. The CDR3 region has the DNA TGTGCCAGTAGTCCCCTGGCGGGAGGGCTCGGGTACAATGAGCAGTTCTTC. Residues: CASSPLAGGLGYNEQFF.

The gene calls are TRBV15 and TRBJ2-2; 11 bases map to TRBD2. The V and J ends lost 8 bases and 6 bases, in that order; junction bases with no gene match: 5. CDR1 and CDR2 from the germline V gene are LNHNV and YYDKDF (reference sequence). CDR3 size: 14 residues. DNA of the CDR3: TGTGCCACCGGCCTAGCGGGGGGTGCCGGGGAGCTGTTTTTT. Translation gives CATGLAGGAGELFF.

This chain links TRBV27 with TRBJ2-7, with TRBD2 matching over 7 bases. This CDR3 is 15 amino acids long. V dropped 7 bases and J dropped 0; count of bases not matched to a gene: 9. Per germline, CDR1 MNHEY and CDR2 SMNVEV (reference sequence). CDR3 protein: CASNLFGGSSYEQYF. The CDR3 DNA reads TGTGCCAGCAACCTATTTGGCGGGAGCTCCTACGAGCAGTACTTC.

The CDR3 spells CATLDSYSKNEKLFF. The CDR3 DNA reads as TGCGCCACCTTGGACAGTTACTCCAAGAATGAAAAACTGTTTTTT. This rearrangement joins TRBV10-2 to TRBJ1-4, with a tentative D call TRBD1 (6 bases). The CDR3 is made up of 15 amino acids. V was pared by 10 bases and J by 5 bases, with 20 bases between. Germline CDR1 and CDR2: WSHSY and SAAADI.

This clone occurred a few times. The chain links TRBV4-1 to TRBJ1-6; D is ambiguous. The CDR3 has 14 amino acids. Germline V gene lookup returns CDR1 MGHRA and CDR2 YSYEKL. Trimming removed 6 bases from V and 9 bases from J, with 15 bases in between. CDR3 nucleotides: TGCGCCAGCAGTCCGCTCCAGGAGGGTTCACCCCTCCACTTT. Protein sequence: CASSPLQEGSPLHF.

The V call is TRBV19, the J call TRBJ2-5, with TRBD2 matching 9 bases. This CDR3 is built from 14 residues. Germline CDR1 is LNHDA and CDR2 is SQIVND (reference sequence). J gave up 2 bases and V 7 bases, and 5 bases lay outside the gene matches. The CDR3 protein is CASNGAGGQETQYF. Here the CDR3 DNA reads TGTGCCAGTAATGGGGCGGGAGGGCAAGAGACCCAGTACTTC.

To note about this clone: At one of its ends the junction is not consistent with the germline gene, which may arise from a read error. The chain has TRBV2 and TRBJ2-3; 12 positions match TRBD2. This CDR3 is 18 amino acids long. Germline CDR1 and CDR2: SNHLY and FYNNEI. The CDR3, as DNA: TGTGCCAGCAGTGATCCGGCTAGCGGGAGGGCAAGCACAGATCCGCAGTATTTT. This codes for CASSDPASGRASTDPQYF.

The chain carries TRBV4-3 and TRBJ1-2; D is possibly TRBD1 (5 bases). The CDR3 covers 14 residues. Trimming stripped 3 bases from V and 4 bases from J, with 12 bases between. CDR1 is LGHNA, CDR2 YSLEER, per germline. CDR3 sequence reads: CASSQGQGSYGYTF. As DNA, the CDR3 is TGCGCCAGCAGCCAGGGGCAGGGAAGCTATGGCTACACCTTC.